This T cell receptor (beta chain) was captured in a study of T cells expressing NK-cell markers. Study background: It was sorted CD3+CD56-NKG2C+, CD3+CD56+NKG2C- and CD3+CD56+NKG2C+ T cells that provided the TCR beta repertoires.

The CDR3 contains 20 residues. TCRdb reprocessed the 5' RACE reads, keeping one entry per CDR3 protein, no DNA. The sample table includes roughly 380,000 distinct CDR3 sequences. This TCR was recovered from a man aged 18 to 69 in good health. Sequencing was performed on blood T cells: a sorted CD56 or NKG2C T cell subset, CD4+ or CD8+ T cells, or bulk PBMC T cells (not recorded which). The rearrangement links TRBV12-3 or TRBV12-4 to TRBJ2-1; there is no DNA to check the TCRdb D call of TRBD2. CDR3 region: CASSFADRGLAGAYYNEQFF.